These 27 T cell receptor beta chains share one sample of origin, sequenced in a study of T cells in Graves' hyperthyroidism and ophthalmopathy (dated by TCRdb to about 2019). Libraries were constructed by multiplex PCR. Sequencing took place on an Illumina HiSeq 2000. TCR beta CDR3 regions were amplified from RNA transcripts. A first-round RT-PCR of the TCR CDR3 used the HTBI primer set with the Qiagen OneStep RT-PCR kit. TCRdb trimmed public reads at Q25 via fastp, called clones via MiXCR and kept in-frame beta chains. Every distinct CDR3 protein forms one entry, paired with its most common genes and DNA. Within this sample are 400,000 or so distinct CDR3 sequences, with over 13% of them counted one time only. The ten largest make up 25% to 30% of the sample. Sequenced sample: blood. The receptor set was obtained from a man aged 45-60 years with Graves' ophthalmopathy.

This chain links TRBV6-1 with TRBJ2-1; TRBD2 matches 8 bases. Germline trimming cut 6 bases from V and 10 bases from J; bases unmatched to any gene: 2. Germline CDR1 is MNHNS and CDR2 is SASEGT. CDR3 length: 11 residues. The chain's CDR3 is CASRRLAEQFF. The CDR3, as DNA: TGTGCCAGCAGAAGACTAGCGGAGCAGTTCTTC.

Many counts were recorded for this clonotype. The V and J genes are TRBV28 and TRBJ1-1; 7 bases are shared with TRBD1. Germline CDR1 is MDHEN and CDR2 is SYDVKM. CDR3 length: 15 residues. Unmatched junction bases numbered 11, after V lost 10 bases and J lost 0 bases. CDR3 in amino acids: CAIQGGSLMNTEAFF. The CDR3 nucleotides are TGTGCCATCCAGGGGGGGTCCCTCATGAACACTGAAGCTTTCTTT.

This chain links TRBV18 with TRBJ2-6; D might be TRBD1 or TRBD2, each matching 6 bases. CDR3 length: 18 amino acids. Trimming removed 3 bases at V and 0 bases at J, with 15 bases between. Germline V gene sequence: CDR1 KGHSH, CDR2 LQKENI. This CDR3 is CASSPRSGDNSGANVLTF. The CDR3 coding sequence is TGTGCCAGCTCACCTCGGTCGGGGGACAACTCTGGGGCCAACGTCCTGACTTTC.

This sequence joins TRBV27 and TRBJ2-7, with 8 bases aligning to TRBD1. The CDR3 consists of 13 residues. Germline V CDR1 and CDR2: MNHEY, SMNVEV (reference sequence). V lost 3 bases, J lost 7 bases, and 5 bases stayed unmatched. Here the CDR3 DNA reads TGTGCCAGCAGTTTCCCAGGGGGCAAGGAGCAGTACTTC. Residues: CASSFPGGKEQYF.

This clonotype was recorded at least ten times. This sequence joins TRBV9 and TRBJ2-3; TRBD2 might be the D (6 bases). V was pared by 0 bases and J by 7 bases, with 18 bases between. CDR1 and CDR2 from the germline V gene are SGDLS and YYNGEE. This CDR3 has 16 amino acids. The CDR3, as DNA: TGTGCCAGCAGCGTAGATGGGAGGCCCGGGTCGAATACGCAGTATTTT. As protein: CASSVDGRPGSNTQYF.

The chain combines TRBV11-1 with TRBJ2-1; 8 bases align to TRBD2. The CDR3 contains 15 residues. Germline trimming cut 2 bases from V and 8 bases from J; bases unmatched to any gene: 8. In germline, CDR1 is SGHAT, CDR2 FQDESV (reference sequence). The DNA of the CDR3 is TGTGCCAGCAGCTTATCCGGGACTAGTAACGATGAGCAGTTCTTC. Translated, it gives CASSLSGTSNDEQFF.

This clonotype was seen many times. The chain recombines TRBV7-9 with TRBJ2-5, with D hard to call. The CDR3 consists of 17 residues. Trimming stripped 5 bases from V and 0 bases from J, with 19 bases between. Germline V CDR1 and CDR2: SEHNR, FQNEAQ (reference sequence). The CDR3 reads CASSNTKADLNQETQYF. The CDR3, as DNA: TGTGCCAGCAGCAACACGAAGGCGGACCTAAACCAAGAGACCCAGTACTTC. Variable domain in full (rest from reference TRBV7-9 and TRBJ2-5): DTGVSQNPRHKITKRGQNVTFRCDPISEHNRLYWYRQTLGQGPEFLTYFQNEAQLEKSRLLSDRFSAERPKGSFSTLEIQRTEQGDSAMYLCASSNTKADLNQETQYFGPGTRLLVL.

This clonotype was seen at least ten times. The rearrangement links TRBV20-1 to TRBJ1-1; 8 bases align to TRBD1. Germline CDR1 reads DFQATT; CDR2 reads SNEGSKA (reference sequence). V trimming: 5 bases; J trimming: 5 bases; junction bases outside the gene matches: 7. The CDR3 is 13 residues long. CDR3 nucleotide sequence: TGCAGTGCTCTCGGACAGGGACGAACTGAAGCTTTCTTT. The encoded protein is CSALGQGRTEAFF.

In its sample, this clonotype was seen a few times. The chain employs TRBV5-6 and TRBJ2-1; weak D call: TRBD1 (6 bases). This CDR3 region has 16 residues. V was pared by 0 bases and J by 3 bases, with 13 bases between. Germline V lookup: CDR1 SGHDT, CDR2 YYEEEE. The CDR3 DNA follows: TGTGCCAGCAGCTTGGATAAGGGGGAAGTCTACAATGAGCAGTTCTTC. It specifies CASSLDKGEVYNEQFF.

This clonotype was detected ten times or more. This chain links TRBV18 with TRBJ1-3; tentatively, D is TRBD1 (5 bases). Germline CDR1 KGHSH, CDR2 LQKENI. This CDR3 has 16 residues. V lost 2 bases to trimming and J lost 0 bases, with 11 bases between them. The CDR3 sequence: CASSPAADSSGNTIYF. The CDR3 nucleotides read TGTGCCAGCTCACCAGCGGCTGACAGCTCTGGAAACACCATATATTTT.

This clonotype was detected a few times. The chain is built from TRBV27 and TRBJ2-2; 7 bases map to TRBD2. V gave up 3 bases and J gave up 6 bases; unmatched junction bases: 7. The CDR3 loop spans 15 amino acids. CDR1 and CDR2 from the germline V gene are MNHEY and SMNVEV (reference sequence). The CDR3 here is CASSFEAGVSGELFF. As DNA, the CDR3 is TGTGCCAGCAGTTTTGAGGCGGGAGTTTCCGGGGAGCTGTTTTTT.

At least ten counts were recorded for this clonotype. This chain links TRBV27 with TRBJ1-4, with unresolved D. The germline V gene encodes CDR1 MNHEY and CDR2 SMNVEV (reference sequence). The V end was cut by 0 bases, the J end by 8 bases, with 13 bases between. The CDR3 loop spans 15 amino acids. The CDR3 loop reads CASSLSWGGREKLFF. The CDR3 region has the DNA TGTGCCAGCAGTTTATCATGGGGAGGTCGAGAAAAACTGTTTTTT.

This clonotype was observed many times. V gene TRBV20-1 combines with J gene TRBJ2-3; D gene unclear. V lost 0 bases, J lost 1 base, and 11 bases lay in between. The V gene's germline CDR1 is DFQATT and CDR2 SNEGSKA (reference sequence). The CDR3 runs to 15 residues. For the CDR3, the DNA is TGCAGTGCTAGAGATCCTTGGACGGGCACAGATACGCAGTATTTT. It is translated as CSARDPWTGTDTQYF.

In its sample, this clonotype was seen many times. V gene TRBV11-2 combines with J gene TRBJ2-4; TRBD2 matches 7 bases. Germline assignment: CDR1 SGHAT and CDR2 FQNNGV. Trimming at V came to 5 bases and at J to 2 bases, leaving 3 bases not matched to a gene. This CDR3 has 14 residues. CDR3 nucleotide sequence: TGTGCCAGCAGCCAAGCGGGGTCCAAAAACATTCAGTACTTC. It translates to CASSQAGSKNIQYF. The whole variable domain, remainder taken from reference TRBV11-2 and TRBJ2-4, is EAGVAQSPRYKIIEKRQSVAFWCNPISGHATLYWYQQILGQGPKLLIQFQNNGVVDDSQLPKDRFSAERLKGVDSTLKIQPAKLEDSAVYLCASSQAGSKNIQYFGAGTRLSVL.

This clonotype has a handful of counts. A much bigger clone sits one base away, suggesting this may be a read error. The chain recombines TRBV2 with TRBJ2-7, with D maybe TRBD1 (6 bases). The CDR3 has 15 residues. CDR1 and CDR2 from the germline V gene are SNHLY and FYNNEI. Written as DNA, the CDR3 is TGTGCCAGCGGTGAAGAGTGGTCAGGGGTCTACGAGCAGTACTTC. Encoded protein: CASGEEWSGVYEQYF.

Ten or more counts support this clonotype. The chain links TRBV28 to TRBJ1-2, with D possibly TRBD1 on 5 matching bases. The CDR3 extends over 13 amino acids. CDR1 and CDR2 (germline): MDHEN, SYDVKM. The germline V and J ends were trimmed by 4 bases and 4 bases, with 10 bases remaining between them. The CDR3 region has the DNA TGTGCCAGCAGTTACCGGGACTTCTATGGCTACACCTTC. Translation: CASSYRDFYGYTF.

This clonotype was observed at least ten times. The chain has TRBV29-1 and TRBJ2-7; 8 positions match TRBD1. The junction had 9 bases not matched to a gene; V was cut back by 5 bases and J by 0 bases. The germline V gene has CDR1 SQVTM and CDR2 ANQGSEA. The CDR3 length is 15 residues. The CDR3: CSVRQGPLYSYEQYF. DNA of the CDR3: TGCAGCGTTCGACAGGGGCCCCTATACTCCTACGAGCAGTACTTC.

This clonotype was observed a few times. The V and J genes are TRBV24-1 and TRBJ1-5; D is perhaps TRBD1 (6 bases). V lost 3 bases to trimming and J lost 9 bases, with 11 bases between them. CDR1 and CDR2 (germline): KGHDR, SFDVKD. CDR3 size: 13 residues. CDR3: CATSDGGRRPQHF. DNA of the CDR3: TGTGCCACCAGTGATGGGGGGCGCCGGCCCCAGCATTTT.

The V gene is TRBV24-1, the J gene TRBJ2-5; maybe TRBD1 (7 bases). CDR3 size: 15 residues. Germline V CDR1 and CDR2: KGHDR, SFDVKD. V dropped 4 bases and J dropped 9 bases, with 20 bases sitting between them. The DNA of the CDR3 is TGTGCCACCAGTGACCGGGACAGTGTAAGGGAGGCCCAGTACTTC. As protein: CATSDRDSVREAQYF.

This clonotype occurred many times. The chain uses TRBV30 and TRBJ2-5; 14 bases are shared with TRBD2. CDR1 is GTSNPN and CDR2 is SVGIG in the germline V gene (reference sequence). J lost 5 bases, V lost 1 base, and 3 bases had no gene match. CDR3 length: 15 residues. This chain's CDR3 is CAWSAGTSGSETQYF. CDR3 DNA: TGTGCCTGGAGTGCCGGGACTAGCGGGAGTGAGACCCAGTACTTC.

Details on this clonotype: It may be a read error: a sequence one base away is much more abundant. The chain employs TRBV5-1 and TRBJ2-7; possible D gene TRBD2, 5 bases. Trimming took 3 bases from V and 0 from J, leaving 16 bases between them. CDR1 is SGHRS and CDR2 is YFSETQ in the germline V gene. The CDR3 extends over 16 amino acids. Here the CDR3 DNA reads TGCGCCAGCAGCTCGGAGCAAGCGGCGATCTCCTACGAGCAGTACTTC. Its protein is CASSSEQAAISYEQYF.

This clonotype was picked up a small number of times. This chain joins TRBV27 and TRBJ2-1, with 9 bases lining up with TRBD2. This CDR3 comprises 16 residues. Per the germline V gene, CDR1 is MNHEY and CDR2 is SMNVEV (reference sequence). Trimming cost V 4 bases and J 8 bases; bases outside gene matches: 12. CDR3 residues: CASSSLAGSRGHEQFF. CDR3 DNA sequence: TGTGCCAGCAGTTCCCTAGCGGGGTCCCGTGGCCATGAGCAGTTCTTC.

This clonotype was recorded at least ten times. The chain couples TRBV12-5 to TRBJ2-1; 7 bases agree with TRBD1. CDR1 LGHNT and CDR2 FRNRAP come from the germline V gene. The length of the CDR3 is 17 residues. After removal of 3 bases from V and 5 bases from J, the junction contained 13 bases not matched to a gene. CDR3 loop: CASGFLLRDRPDNEQFF. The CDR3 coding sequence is TGTGCTAGTGGTTTCTTACTACGGGACAGACCAGACAATGAGCAGTTCTTC.

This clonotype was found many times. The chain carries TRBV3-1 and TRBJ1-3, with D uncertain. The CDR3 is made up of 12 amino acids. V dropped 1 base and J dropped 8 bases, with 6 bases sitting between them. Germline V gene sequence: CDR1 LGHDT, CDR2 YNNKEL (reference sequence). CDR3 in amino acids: CASSQGSDTIYF. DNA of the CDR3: TGTGCCAGCAGCCAAGGGTCGGACACCATATATTTT.

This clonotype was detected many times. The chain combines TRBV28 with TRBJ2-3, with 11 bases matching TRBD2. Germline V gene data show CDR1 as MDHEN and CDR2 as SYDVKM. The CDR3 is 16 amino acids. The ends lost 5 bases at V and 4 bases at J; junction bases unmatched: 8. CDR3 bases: TGTGCCAGCAGTCCCGTTCTAGCGGGAGGACCAGATACGCAGTATTTT. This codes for CASSPVLAGGPDTQYF.

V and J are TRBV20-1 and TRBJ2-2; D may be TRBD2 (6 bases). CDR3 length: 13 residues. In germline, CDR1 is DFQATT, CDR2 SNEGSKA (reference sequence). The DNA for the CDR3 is TGCAGCCTACGGGAGCGGGACACCGGGGAGCTGTTTTTT. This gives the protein CSLRERDTGELFF.

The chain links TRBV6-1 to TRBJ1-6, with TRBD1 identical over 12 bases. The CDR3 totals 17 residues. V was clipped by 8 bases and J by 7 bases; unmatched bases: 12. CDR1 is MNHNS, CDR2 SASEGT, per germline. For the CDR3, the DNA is TGTGCCAGCTTCCAGACGGGGACAGGGGGCCGGAATTCACCCCTCCACTTT. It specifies CASFQTGTGGRNSPLHF.